This T cell receptor (beta chain) was retrieved from a study of T cell responses to AZD1222 COVID-19 vaccine. Study in general: The analysis combined second doses at about 4 or about 12 weeks. General observations from the study: Of the AZD1222 recipients, only 5 to 7 were seropositive at baseline. No repertoire was sampled before or during the peak T cell response, only after it. Vaccination with two AZD1222 doses was followed by a rise in Spike-specific TCR breadth and depth.

Only in-frame clones appear in the TCRdb table, and some are missing; sequencing was by immunoSEQ multiplex PCR. The sample carries almost 35,000 clones, about 89% recorded once. As for this clone: The antigen is not known.

CDR3 length: 14 residues. V was pared by 1 base and J by 4 bases, with 9 bases between. The germline CDR1 and CDR2 sequences are MGHRA and YSYEKL. The source of this sequence is an adult in good health. The gene calls are TRBV4-1 and TRBJ2-3; D is ambiguous. Sequencing used peripheral blood, obtained on day 0 of AZD1222 vaccination. The CDR3 bases are TGCGCCAGCAGCCAAGGTCGTTTCGCAGATACGCAGTATTTT. Translating it yields CASSQGRFADTQYF.